This TCR beta chain was identified during a study of graft-versus-host responses after intestinal transplantation. Sequenced by immunoSEQ multiplex PCR; TCRdb stores in-frame clones only, minus some. The sample consists of around 8,000 clones, about 82% of them appearing once. Intraepithelial lymphocytes and lamina propria lymphocytes were released through processing of graft tissue. V was trimmed by 6 bases and J by 4 bases, leaving 13 bases between them. The CDR3 totals 13 residues. The V gene's germline CDR1 is SGHTA and CDR2 FQGNSA. The clonotype comes from a human patient who received an intestinal transplant, so some T cells may come from the graft donor. This chain connects TRBV7-2 to TRBJ2-7, with D perhaps matching TRBD1 or TRBD2 (6 bases each). The sample was ileum tissue, taken approximately 19 weeks after transplant. The CDR3 region is CASSDGGRYEQYF. The CDR3 DNA sequence: TGTGCCAGCAGTGACGGGGGCAGGTACGAGCAGTACTTC.